This record covers a single T cell receptor (beta chain). Noted time point: baseline, week 1 (first vaccination visit). Treatment given: pre-vaccination baseline after standard-of-care therapy. This entry belongs to a study of a mutant IDH1 vaccine in newly diagnosed glioma. Whole-study context: Most patients had received both radiotherapy and temozolomide, the prior options being radiotherapy, temozolomide, or both.

Assay: immunoSEQ multiplex PCR; the TCRdb copy retains only in-frame clones and omits some. The repertoire includes about 16,000 clones, 95% of them detected once, and about 3.9% sits in the top ten. Sample: peripheral blood mononuclear cells (PBMCs), taken from a glioma patient treated with radiotherapy, temozolomide or both. This TCR derives from a woman younger than 35 with glioma. Some clones in this sample may be carry-over from other donors' samples.

The CDR3 region has the DNA TGTGCCAGCTCACCCCAACAGGCGCCCGCAACTAATGAAAAACTGTTTTTT. This sequence encodes CASSPQQAPATNEKLFF. This chain uses TRBV18 with TRBJ1-4; perhaps TRBD1 as D (5 bases). The V and J ends lost 3 bases and 0 bases respectively, with 14 bases between them. Germline CDR1 reads KGHSH; CDR2 reads LQKENI. The CDR3 totals 17 residues.